These 14 T cell receptor beta chains were sequenced from one sample in a study of T cells in Graves' hyperthyroidism and ophthalmopathy. Using RNA transcripts as the source, TCR beta CDR3 regions were amplified. HTBI primers were the set used in a first-round RT-PCR of the TCR CDR3. Via MiXCR, TCRdb re-called the multiplex PCR reads, giving one row per CDR3 protein. The sample consists of some 510,000 distinct CDR3 sequences, 46% of them appearing once. The sample comprised peripheral blood or thyroid tissue (not recorded which). These receptor sequences come from a woman aged 18-29 years with Graves' hyperthyroidism.

This clonotype was found a few times. The V gene is TRBV29-1, the J gene TRBJ2-2, with D possibly matching TRBD2 (5 bases). The CDR3 is made up of 10 amino acids. Looked up from germline, CDR1 is SQVTM and CDR2 is ANQGSEA. V lost 6 bases and J lost 9, with 8 bases in between. CDR3 sequence: CSVRERELFF. The CDR3 nucleotides are TGCAGCGTGAGGGAGCGGGAGCTGTTTTTT.

The genes are TRBV7-9 and TRBJ1-3, with 7 nucleotides matching TRBD1. From germline, CDR1 is SEHNR and CDR2 FQNEAQ (reference sequence). CDR3 length: 14 residues. V lost 8 bases, J lost 3 bases, and 7 bases stayed unmatched. CDR3 in amino acids: CASWPGGFGNTIYF. CDR3 in DNA: TGTGCCAGCTGGCCAGGGGGATTTGGAAACACCATATATTTT. The entire variable domain, with the rest obtained from reference TRBV7-9 and TRBJ1-3, is as follows: DTGVSQNPRHKITKRGQNVTFRCDPISEHNRLYWYRQTLGQGPEFLTYFQNEAQLEKSRLLSDRFSAERPKGSFSTLEIQRTEQGDSAMYLCASWPGGFGNTIYFGEGSWLTVV.

CDR3 DNA: TGCAGCGTCGGACAGGGGGATTCACCCCTCCACTTT. The encoded protein is CSVGQGDSPLHF. V gene TRBV29-1 combines with J gene TRBJ1-6, with 10 bases matching TRBD1. This CDR3 is 12 amino acids long. Per germline, CDR1 SQVTM and CDR2 ANQGSEA. Trimming took 6 bases from V and 8 from J; bases not matched to a gene: 1.

The V and J genes are TRBV15 and TRBJ1-2; D may be TRBD1 (6 bases). The germline gives CDR1 LNHNV, CDR2 YYDKDF (reference sequence). V was trimmed by 3 bases and J by 4 bases, leaving 18 bases between them. The CDR3 loop spans 16 amino acids. CDR3 in amino acids: CATSSQVKGEGYGYTF. CDR3 coding DNA: TGTGCCACCAGCAGCCAAGTGAAGGGGGAAGGCTATGGCTACACCTTC. Supplemented by reference TRBV15 and TRBJ1-2, the full variable domain reads DAMVIQNPRYQVTQFGKPVTLSCSQTLNHNVMYWYQQKSSQAPKLLFHYYDKDFNNEADTPDNFQSRRPNTSFCFLDIRSPGLGDTAMYLCATSSQVKGEGYGYTFGSGTRLTVV.

This clonotype turned up a few times. The rearrangement links TRBV19 to TRBJ1-2; a possible D gene is TRBD1 (5 bases). The CDR3 extends over 13 amino acids. V lost 4 bases to trimming and J lost 6 bases, with 12 bases between them. Germline CDR1 LNHDA, CDR2 SQIVND (reference sequence). CDR3 protein: CASSKSRDHGYTF. The CDR3 coding sequence is TGTGCCAGTAGTAAGTCCCGGGACCATGGCTACACCTTC.

The chain employs TRBV19 and TRBJ1-2; D is possibly TRBD1 (5 bases). CDR1 is LNHDA, CDR2 SQIVND, per germline (reference sequence). With 3 bases removed from V and 5 bases from J, the gap between germline ends came to 16 bases. The CDR3 runs 15 residues. CDR3: CASSIIGRGGYGYTF. In nucleotides, the CDR3 is TGTGCCAGTAGTATTATCGGTCGGGGCGGATATGGCTACACCTTC.

There are many counts of this clonotype. This chain links TRBV19 with TRBJ2-5; weak D call: TRBD2 (7 bases). This CDR3 is built from 13 residues. Germline V lookup: CDR1 LNHDA, CDR2 SQIVND (reference sequence). Trimming shortened V by 7 bases and J by 3 bases, and 12 bases separated the two germline ends. Here the CDR3 reads CASNQGREETQYF. The CDR3 coding sequence is TGTGCCAGTAACCAGGGGAGGGAAGAGACCCAGTACTTC.

The rearrangement links TRBV5-6 to TRBJ1-5; maybe TRBD1 (5 bases). V was shortened by 6 bases and J by 3 bases, with 22 bases between the two germline ends. Germline loops: CDR1 SGHDT, CDR2 YYEEEE. This CDR3 has 17 residues. The CDR3 nucleotides are TGTGCCAGCACTCAACCCCGGGACGGGGGGATCAATCAGCCCCAGCATTTT. Its protein is CASTQPRDGGINQPQHF.

This clonotype was detected ten times or more. The V gene is TRBV29-1, the J gene TRBJ2-2; 8 bases are shared with TRBD1. The CDR3 loop spans 13 amino acids. V shed 6 bases, J shed 7 bases, and the junction held 7 bases outside the gene matches. Germline V gives CDR1 SQVTM, CDR2 ANQGSEA. Here the CDR3 reads CSVATGTGGELFF. CDR3 in DNA: TGCAGCGTCGCGACAGGGACAGGCGGGGAGCTGTTTTTT.

J is TRBJ1-4 and V is TRBV20-1; 7 bases line up with TRBD1. The V segment lost 6 bases and the J segment 8 bases; nucleotides outside the gene matches: 6. The germline V gene has CDR1 DFQATT and CDR2 SNEGSKA (reference sequence). The CDR3 is 12 residues long. The CDR3 loop is CSAETGMEKLFF. The CDR3 bases are TGCAGTGCCGAGACAGGGATGGAAAAACTGTTTTTT.

This clonotype was picked up a small number of times. The CDR3 region is CASPAPWLGYTF. CDR3 nucleotides: TGTGCCAGCCCGGCCCCCTGGTTGGGCTACACCTTC. This chain links TRBV2 with TRBJ1-2; the D is unclear. The V gene lost 8 bases and the J gene lost 8 bases, with 15 bases spanning the gap. CDR3 length: 12 residues. Germline assignment: CDR1 SNHLY and CDR2 FYNNEI.

This rearrangement joins TRBV29-1 to TRBJ2-2; 9 bases map to TRBD1. CDR3 size: 17 residues. V shed 2 bases, J shed 3 bases, and the junction held 10 bases outside the gene matches. Per the germline V gene, CDR1 is SQVTM and CDR2 is ANQGSEA. Here the CDR3 DNA reads TGCAGCGTTGAATCGTGGTGGGGACAGGGTGACACCGGGGAGCTGTTTTTT. It yields the protein CSVESWWGQGDTGELFF.

The table lists this clonotype with many counts. This rearrangement joins TRBV7-6 to TRBJ1-3, with D hard to call. V dropped 5 bases and J dropped 8 bases, with 16 bases sitting between them. CDR1 SGHVS and CDR2 FNYEAQ come from the germline V gene. The CDR3 totals 14 residues. Written as DNA, the CDR3 is TGTGCCAGCAGCCGGTACTCATGGGAGGACACCATATATTTT. It is translated as CASSRYSWEDTIYF.

This clonotype was observed many times. The V gene is TRBV19, the J gene TRBJ1-5; D possibly corresponds to TRBD1 (6 bases). CDR3 length: 13 amino acids. Trimming pared 4 bases from V and 2 bases from J, leaving 6 bases between. Looked up from germline, CDR1 is LNHDA and CDR2 is SQIVND (reference sequence). The CDR3 nucleotides are TGTGCCAGTAGTAGACAGGGCAATCAGCCCCAGCATTTT. Translating gives CASSRQGNQPQHF. Full variable domain (remainder filled in from reference TRBV19 and TRBJ1-5): DGGITQSPKYLFRKEGQNVTLSCEQNLNHDAMYWYRQDPGQGLRLIYYSQIVNDFQKGDIAEGYSVSREKKESFPLTVTSAQKNPTAFYLCASSRQGNQPQHFGDGTRLSIL.